This TCR beta chain is drawn from a study of cytomegalovirus exposure and HLA in healthy donors. The study, taken as a whole, reports: What TCR beta sequences reportedly achieved was accurate prediction of HLA-A and HLA-B alleles in most subjects. Reports showed the classifier diagnosing cytomegalovirus status with high specificity and sensitivity. The study put roughly 160 TCR beta chains on its list as cytomegalovirus-associated. A later analysis linked a missense DCLRE1C variant to TCR beta V- and J-gene trimming.

CDR1 is LGHNT, CDR2 FRNRAP, per germline. The CDR3 runs to 13 residues. V lost 2 bases, J lost 7 bases, and 12 bases lay in between. About this clone: Its antigen is undetermined.

The PCR had 60 Vbeta and 13 Jbeta primers. Only in-frame clones appear in the TCRdb table, and some are missing; sequencing was by immunoSEQ multiplex PCR. The sample has roughly 160,000 clones, about four fifths seen once. The clonotype comes from a woman in her fifties or sixties in good health and CMV-seronegative. This rearrangement joins TRBV12-5 to TRBJ2-7, with D possibly matching TRBD1 (5 bases). Sequencing input: PBMCs. CDR3 region: CASGLQGSWEQYF. As DNA, the CDR3 is TGTGCTAGTGGTTTGCAGGGAAGCTGGGAGCAGTACTTC.